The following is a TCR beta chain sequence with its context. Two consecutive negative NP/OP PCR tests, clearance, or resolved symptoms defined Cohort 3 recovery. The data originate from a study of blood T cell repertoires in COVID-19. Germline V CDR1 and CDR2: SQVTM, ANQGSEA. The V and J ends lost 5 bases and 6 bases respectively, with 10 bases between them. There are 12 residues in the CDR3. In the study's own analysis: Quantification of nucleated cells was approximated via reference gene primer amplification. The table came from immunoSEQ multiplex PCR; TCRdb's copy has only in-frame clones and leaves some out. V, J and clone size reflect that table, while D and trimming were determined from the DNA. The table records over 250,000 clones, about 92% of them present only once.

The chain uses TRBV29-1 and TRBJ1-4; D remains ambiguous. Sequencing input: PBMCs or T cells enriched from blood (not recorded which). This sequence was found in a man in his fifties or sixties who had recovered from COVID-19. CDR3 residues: CSVIGRDEKLFF. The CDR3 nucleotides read TGCAGCGTTATCGGGCGGGATGAAAAACTGTTTTTT.